The clone carrying this TCR beta chain was found once. Clones were sequenced by immunoSEQ multiplex PCR, and TCRdb holds only the in-frame ones, with some missing. The sample gives 90,000 to 140,000 clones, roughly 79% of which show up once; around 10% is in the top ten. This entry belongs to a study of blood T cell repertoires in COVID-19. V was pared by 1 base and J by 9 bases, with 7 bases of the junction left unmatched. Germline values: CDR1 SGHNT, CDR2 YYREEE (reference sequence). The length of the CDR3 is 14 residues. The chain employs TRBV5-4 and TRBJ1-2; 9 bases fit TRBD1. Sequencing input: peripheral blood. The sequence was obtained from a woman in her seventies with acute or convalescent COVID-19. This CDR3 is CASSLTGGIGSYTF. The DNA of the CDR3 is TGTGCCAGCAGCTTGACAGGGGGCATTGGTAGCTACACCTTC.